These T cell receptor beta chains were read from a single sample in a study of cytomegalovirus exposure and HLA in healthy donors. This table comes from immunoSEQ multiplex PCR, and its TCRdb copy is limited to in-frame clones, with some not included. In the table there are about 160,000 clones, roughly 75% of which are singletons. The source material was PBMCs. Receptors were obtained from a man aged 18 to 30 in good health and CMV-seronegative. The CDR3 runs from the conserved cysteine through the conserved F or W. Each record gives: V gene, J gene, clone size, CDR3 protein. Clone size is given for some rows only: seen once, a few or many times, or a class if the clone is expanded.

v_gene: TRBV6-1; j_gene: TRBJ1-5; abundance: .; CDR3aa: CAILTGQGGQPQHF
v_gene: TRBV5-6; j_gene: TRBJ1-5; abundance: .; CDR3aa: CASSLGQGIDQPQHF
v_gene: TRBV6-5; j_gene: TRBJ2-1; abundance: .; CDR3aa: CASSYSYSSGEQFF
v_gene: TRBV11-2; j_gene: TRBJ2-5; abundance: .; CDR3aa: CASNVFWDSQETQYF
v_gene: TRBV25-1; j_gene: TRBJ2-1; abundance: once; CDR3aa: CASRASGSSYNEQFF
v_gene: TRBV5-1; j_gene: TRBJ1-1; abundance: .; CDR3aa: CASSPPRANTEAFF
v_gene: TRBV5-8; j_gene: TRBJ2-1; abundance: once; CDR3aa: CASSLAGTSGRYNEQFF
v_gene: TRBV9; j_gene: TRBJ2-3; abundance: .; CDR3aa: CASGDTQYF
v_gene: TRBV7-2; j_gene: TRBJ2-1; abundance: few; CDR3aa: CASSSIRGSNNEQFF
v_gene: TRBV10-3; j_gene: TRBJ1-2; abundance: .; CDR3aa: CAISESGDGYTF
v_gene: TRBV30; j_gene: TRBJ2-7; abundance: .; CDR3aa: CAWSVRGVDGPETGTENALREQYF
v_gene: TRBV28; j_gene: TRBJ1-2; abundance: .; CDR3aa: CASSRTGTGAFHSYGYTF
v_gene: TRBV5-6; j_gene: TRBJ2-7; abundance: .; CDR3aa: CASSPGQGSYEQYF
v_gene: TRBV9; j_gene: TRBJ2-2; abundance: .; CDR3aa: CASSVQGRDTGELFF
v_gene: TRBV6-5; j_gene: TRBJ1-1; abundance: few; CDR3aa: CASSYSRGTEAFF
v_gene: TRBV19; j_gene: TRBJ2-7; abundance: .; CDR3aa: CASSSGVGASYEQYF
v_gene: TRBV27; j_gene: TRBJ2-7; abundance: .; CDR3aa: CASSLSSGGAEQYF
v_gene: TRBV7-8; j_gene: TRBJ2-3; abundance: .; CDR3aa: CASSPGTPSLTDTQYF
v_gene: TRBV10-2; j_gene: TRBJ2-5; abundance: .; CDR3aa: CASSEPLKTAHVGETQYF
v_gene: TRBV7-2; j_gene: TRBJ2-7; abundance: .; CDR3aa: CASSLAHGANYEQYF
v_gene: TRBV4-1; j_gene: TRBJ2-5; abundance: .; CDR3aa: CASSQGGQVQETQYF
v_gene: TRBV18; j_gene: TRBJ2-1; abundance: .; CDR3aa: CASSRNDEQFF
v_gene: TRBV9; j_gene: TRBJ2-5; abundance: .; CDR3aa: CASSAQTGGVETQYF
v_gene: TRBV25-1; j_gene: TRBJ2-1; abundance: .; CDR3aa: CASSEDRVGLVNEQFF
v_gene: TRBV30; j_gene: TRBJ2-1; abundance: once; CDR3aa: CAWSVQRGGGENEQFF
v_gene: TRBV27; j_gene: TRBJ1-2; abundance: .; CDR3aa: CASSSTRALWGYTF
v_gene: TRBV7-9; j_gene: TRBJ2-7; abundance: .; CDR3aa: CASSLKLDEQYF
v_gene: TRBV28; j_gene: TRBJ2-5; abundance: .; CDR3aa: CASSQGTLGVGTQYF
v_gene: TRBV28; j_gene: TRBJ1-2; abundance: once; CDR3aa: CASSLFGTGIGYTF
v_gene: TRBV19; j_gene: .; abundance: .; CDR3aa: CASSPDRGLDEQYF
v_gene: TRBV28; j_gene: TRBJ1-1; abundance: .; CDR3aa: CASSFSPGRSNTEAFF
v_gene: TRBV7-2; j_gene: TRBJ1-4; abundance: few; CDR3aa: CASSVQAVATNEKLFF